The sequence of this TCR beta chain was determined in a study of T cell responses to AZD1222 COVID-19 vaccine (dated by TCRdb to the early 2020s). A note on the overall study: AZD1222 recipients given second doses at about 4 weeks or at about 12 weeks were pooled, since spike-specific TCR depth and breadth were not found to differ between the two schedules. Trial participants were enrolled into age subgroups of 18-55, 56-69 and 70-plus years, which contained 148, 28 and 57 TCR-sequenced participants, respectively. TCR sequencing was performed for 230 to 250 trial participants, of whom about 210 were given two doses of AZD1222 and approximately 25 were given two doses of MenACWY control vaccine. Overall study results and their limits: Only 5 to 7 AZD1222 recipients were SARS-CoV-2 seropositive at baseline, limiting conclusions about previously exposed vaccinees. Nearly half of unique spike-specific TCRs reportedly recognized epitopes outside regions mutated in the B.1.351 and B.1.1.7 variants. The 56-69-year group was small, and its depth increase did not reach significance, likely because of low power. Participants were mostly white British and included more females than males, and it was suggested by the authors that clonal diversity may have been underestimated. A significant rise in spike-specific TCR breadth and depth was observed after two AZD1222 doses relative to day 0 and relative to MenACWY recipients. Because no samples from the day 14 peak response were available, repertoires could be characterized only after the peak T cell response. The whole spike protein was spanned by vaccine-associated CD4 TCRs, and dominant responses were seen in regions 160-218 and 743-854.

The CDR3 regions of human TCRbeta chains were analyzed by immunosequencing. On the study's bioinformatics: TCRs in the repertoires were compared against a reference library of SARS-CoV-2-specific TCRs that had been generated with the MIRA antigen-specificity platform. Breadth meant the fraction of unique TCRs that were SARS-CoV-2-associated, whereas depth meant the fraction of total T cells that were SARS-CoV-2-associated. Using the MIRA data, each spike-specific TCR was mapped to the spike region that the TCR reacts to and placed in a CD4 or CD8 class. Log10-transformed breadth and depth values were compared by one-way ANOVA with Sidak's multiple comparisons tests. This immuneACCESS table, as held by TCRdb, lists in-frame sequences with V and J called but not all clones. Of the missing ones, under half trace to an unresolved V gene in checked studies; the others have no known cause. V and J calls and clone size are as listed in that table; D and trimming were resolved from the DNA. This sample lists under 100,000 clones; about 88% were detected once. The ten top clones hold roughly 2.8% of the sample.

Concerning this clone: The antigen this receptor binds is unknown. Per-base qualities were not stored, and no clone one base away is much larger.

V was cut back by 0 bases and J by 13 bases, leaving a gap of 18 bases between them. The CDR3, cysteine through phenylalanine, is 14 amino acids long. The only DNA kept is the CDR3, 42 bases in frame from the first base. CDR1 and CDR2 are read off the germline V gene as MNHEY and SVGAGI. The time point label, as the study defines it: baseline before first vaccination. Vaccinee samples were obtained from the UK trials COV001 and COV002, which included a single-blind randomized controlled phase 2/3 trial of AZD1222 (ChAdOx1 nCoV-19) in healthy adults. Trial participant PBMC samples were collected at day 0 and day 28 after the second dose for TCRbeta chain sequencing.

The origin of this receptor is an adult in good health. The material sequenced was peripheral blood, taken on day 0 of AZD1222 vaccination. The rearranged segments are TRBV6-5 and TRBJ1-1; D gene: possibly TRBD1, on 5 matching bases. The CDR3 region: CASSYSRGSGVYFF. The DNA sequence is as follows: TGTGCCAGCAGTTACTCACGGGGGTCGGGGGTTTATTTCTTT.